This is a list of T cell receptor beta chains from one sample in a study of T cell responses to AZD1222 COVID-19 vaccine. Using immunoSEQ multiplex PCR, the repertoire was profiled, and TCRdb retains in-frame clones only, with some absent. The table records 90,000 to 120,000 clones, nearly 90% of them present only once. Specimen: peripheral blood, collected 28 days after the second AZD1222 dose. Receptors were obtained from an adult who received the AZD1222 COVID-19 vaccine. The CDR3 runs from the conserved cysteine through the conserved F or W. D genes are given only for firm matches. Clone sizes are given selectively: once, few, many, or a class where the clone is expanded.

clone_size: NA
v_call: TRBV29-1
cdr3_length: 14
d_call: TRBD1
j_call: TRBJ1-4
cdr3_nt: TGCAGCGTAGCCGGACAGGGGGTTAATGAAAAACTGTTTTTT
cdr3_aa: CSVAGQGVNEKLFF

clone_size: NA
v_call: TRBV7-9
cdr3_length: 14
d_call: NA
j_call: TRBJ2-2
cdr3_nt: TGTGCCAGCAGCTTGAAGCGGGACACCGGGGAGCTGTTTTTT
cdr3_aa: CASSLKRDTGELFF

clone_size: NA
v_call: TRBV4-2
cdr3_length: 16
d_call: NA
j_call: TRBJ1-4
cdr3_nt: TGTGCCAGCAGCCAACCGGGACAAGCAACTAATGAAAAACTGTTTTTT
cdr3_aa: CASSQPGQATNEKLFF

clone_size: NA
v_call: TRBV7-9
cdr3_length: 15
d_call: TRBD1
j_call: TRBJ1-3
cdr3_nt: TGTGCCAGCAGCTTGGGTCCGGGACAGGGAAACACCATATATTTT
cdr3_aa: CASSLGPGQGNTIYF

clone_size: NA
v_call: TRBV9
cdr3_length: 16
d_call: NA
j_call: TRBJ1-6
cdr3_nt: TGTGCCAGCAGCACCGATCGGACGGGCTGGAATTCACCCCTCCACTTT
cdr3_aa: CASSTDRTGWNSPLHF

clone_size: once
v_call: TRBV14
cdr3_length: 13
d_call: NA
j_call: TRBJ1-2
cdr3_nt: TGTGCCAGCAGCCTCGACAGTAACTATGGCTACACCTTC
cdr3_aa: CASSLDSNYGYTF

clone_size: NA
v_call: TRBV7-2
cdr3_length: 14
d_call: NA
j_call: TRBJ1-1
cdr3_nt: TGTGCCAGCAGCCTTAGGGACATTGGGACTGAAGCTTTCTTT
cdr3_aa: CASSLRDIGTEAFF

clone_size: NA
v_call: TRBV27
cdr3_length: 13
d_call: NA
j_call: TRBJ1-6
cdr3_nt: TGTGCCAGCAGTTACTCAAGGGTTTCACCCCTCCACTTT
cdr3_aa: CASSYSRVSPLHF

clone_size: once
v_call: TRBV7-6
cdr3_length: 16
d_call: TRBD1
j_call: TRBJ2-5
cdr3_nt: TGTGCCAGCAGCTTAGATGGGACAGGAGGACGGGAGACCCAGTACTTC
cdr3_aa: CASSLDGTGGRETQYF

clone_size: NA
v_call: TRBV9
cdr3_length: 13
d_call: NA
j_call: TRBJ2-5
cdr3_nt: TGTGCCAGCAGCGTAGGGGGGCAAGAGACCCAGTACTTC
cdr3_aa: CASSVGGQETQYF

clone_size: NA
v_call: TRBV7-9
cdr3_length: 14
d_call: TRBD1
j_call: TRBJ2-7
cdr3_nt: TGTGCCAGCAGCCCTGGACAGGGCCCCTACGAGCAGTACTTC
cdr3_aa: CASSPGQGPYEQYF

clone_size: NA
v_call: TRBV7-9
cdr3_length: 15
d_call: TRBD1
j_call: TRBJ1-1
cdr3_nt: TGTGCCAGCAGCTTAATTGCAGGGGGGGACACTGAAGCTTTCTTT
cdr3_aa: CASSLIAGGDTEAFF

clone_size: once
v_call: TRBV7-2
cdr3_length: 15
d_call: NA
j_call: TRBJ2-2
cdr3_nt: TGTGCCAGCAGCTTAGGTCGGGCCGTGGCCGGGGAGCTGTTTTTT
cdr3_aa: CASSLGRAVAGELFF

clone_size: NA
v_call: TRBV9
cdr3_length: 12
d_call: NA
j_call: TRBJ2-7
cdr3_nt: TGTGCCAGCAGCGTTGGTCTTGGGGAGCAGTACTTC
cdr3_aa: CASSVGLGEQYF

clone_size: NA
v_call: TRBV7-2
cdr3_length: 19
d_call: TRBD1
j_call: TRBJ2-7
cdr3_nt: TGTGCCAGCAGCCTCCCCTCGCAGGGGGCGCGTTGGGAGTCCTACGAGCAGTACTTC
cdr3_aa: CASSLPSQGARWESYEQYF

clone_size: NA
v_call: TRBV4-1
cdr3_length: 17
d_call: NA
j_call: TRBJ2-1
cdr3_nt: TGCGCCAGCAGCCAAAGTCCGGCCAGGGATGGTTACAATGAGCAGTTCTTC
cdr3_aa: CASSQSPARDGYNEQFF

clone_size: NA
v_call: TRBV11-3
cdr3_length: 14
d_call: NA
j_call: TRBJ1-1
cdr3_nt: TGTGCCAGCAGCTCCGGGACAACGAACACTGAAGCTTTCTTT
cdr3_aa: CASSSGTTNTEAFF

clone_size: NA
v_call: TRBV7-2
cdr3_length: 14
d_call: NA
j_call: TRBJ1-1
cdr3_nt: TGTGCCAGCAGCTCCCAATTGACAGCAACTGAAGCTTTCTTT
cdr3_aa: CASSSQLTATEAFF

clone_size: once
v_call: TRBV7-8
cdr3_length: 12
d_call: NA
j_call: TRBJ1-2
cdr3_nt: TGTGCCAGCAGCCACGGTTTTTATGGCTACACCTTC
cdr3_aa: CASSHGFYGYTF

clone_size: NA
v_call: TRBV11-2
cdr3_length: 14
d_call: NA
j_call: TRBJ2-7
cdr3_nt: TGTGCCAGCACCTTAGAACCAGAAGCCTACGAGCAGTACTTC
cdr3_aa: CASTLEPEAYEQYF

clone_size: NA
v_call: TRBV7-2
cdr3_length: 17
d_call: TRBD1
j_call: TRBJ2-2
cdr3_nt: TGTGCCAGCAGCCCTATGCATAGGGCAGGGGGCACCGGGGAGCTGTTTTTT
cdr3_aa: CASSPMHRAGGTGELFF

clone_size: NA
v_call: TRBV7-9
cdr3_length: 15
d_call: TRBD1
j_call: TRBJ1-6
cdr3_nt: TGTGCCAGCAGCGAGGGGGGACAGTATAATTCACCCCTCCACTTT
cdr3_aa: CASSEGGQYNSPLHF

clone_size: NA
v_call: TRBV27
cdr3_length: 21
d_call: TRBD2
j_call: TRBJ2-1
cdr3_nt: TGTGCCAGCAGACCCCCATTGAGCGGGGGGCGCCTGACAAGCTCCTACAATGAGCAGTTCTTC
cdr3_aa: CASRPPLSGGRLTSSYNEQFF

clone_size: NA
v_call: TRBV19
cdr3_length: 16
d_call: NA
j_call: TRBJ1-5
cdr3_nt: TGTGCCAGTAGTATAGCCCTACAGCCTAGCAATCAGCCCCAGCATTTT
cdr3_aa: CASSIALQPSNQPQHF

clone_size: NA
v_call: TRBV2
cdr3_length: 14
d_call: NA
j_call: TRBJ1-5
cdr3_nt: TGTGCCAGCCGACAGGACCTCTTTAATCAGCCCCAGCATTTT
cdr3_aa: CASRQDLFNQPQHF

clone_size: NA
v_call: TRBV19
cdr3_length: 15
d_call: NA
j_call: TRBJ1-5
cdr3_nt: TGTGCCAGTAGTCCTGGGGGGTATAGCAATCAGCCCCAGCATTTT
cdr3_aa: CASSPGGYSNQPQHF